The entry below describes one T cell receptor beta chain. Its antigen is as yet unknown. This specimen belongs to a study of cytomegalovirus exposure and HLA in healthy donors. Study results and caveats: The authors enumerated over 150 TCR beta chains as linked to cytomegalovirus.

The donors were part of the validation cohort, which consisted of 120 subjects and was separate from the first cohort of 600 to 850 subjects. The germline gives CDR1 KGHSH, CDR2 LQKENI. V trimming: 3 bases; J trimming: 7 bases; junction bases outside the gene matches: 9. The CDR3 is made up of 14 amino acids. TCRdb's table, derived via immunoSEQ multiplex PCR, lists solely in-frame clones and lacks some. This sample has about 67,000 clones; roughly 92% occur once, and the top ten carry 0.55% to 0.8%. The TCR comes from a woman under 30 in good health and CMV-seronegative. Sequenced sample: PBMCs. This chain links TRBV18 with TRBJ2-7, with 7 bases aligning to TRBD1. The CDR3 region is CASSPPGQLYEQYF. The DNA of the CDR3 is TGTGCCAGCTCACCTCCGGGACAGCTATATGAGCAGTACTTC.